Listed below are T cell receptor beta chains from one sample, sequenced in a study of early T cells in non-severe SARS-CoV-2 infection. TCRdb itself ran the 5' RACE reads through MiXCR, one entry per CDR3 protein. The data show under 85,000 distinct CDR3 sequences, with 12% seen just once and over 2% held by the top ten. The sample was whole blood. The receptor set was obtained from an adult who was a healthcare worker with PCR-confirmed SARS-CoV-2 infection or an uninfected control (not recorded which). CDR3s include the opening cysteine and the closing phenylalanine or tryptophan. Each record gives: V gene, J gene, CDR3 protein.

TRBV6-1	TRBJ1-1	CASSISWPVISGTEAFF
TRBV6-4	TRBJ2-2	CASSRQSDTGELFF
TRBV5-1	TRBJ2-2	CASSFRPGANTGELFF
TRBV19	TRBJ2-2	CASSIVTRGSGELFF
TRBV19	TRBJ2-6	CASSVNDRVVSGANVLTF
TRBV20-1	TRBJ1-2	CSAPGEIYGYTF
TRBV11-2	TRBJ2-5	CASSTVQEETQYF
TRBV28	TRBJ1-5	CASTQGGNRNQPQHF
TRBV29-1	TRBJ1-1	CSSDRGNDEAFF
TRBV6-1	TRBJ2-7	CASSGLADSYEQYF
TRBV28	TRBJ1-1	CASSLLGTGSTEAFF
TRBV29-1	TRBJ1-2	CSVASGQNFYGYTF
TRBV6-5	TRBJ1-2	CASRDLNPYGYTF
TRBV6-5	TRBJ2-1	CASSYSTAGGNEQFF
TRBV14	TRBJ2-7	CASSQGVAGHEQYF
TRBV20-1	TRBJ1-1	CSALNRTMNTEAFF
TRBV7-8	TRBJ2-3	CASSQHVRTQYF
TRBV28	TRBJ2-1	CASSKLAEPYNEQFF
TRBV10-3	TRBJ1-2	CATFVYGYTF
TRBV9	TRBJ2-7	CASRSSGAGEQYF
TRBV5-5	TRBJ2-3	CASSRDYRADTQYF
TRBV13	TRBJ1-5	CASSPRGVQPQHF
TRBV11-2	TRBJ2-2	CASSAQGTNTGELFF
TRBV3-1	TRBJ2-2	CASSLLGTGELFF